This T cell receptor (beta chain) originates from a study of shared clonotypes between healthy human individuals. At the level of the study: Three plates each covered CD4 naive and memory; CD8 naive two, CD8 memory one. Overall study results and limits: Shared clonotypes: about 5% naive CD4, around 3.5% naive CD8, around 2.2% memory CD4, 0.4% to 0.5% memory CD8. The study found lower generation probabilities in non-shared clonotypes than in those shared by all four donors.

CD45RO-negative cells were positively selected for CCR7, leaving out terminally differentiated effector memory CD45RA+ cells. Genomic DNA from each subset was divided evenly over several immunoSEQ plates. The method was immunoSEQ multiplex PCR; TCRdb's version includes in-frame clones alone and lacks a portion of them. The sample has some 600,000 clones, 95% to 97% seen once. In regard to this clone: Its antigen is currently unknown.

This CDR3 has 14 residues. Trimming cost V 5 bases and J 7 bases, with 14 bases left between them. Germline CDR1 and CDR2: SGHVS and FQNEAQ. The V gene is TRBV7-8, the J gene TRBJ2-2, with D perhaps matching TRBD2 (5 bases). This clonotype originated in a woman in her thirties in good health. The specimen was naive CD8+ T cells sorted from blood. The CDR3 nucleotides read TGTGCCAGCAGCCCAAGCGGATTGGGCGGGGAGCTGTTTTTT. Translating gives CASSPSGLGGELFF.